Sequencing of this T cell receptor beta chain was carried out in a study of siplizumab effects on memory and regulatory T cells. The assay was immunoSEQ multiplex PCR, and TCRdb's table has in-frame clones only and misses some. The profile shows around 110,000 clones, less than 95% of them singletons. There are 16 residues in the CDR3. J lost 9 bases, V lost 0 bases, and 10 bases had no gene match. CDR1 and CDR2 (germline): SNHLY, FYNNEI. The sequence was obtained from a human donor in good health. The V gene is TRBV2, the J gene TRBJ2-4; the match to TRBD2 covers 8 bases. The material sequenced was non-Treg CD4+ T cells sorted from blood. DNA for the CDR3: TGTGCCAGCAGTGAAGCGCTTCCGGGAGGGCCCGGCATTCAGTACTTC. Its translation is CASSEALPGGPGIQYF.